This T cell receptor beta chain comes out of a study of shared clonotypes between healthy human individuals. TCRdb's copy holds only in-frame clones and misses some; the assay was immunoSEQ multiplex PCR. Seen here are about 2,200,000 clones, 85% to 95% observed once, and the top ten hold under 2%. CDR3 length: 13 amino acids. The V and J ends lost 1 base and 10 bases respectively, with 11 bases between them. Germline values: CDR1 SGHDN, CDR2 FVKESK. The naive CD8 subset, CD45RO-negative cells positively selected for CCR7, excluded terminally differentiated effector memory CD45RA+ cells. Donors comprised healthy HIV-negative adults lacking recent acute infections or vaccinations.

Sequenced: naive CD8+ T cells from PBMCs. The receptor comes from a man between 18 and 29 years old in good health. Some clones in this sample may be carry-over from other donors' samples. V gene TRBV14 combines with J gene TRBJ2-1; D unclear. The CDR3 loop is CASSQALTLEQFF. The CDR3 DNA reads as TGTGCCAGCAGCCAAGCCCTAACGTTAGAGCAGTTCTTC.